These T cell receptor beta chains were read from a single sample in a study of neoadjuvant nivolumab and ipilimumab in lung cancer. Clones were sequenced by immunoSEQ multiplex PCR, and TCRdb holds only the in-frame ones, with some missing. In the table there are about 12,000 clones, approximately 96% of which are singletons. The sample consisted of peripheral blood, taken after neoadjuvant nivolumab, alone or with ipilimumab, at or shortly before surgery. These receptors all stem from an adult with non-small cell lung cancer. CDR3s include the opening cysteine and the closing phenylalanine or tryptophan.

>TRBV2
CASFLSGTSTDTQYF
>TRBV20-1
CSAREIYEQYF
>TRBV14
CASSLFGGTPGYTF
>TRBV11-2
CASSQLKRESYEQYF
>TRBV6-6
CASSYAGAHTEAFF
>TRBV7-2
CASSSGLGAGELFF
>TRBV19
CASSIRVGDVNEKLFF
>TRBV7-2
CASSGTPVETQYF
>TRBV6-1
CASSPGGGGKNIQYF
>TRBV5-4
CASSLEGTSGSHF
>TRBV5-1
CASRLSQGGVGYGYTF
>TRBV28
CASSVSQGLAGGEQYF
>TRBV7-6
CASSLALVAGVPDTQYF
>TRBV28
CASSPSGTRHYEQYF
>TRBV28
CASSLVGDPEAFF
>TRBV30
CAWSVWGGSTDTQYF
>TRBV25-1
CASQMPGSGANVLTF
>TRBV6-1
CAAAVWRADTQYF
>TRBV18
CASSPSSDTQYF
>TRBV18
CASSWGQQNTEAFF
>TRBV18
CASSPRAYEQYF
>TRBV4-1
CASSQDLAYEQFF
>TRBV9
CASSVARAGGYTF
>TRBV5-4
CASSLGSKPGELFF
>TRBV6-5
CASSYSWGSGANVLTF